This record concerns one T cell receptor beta chain sequence. CDR1 is SGHRS and CDR2 is YFSETQ in the germline V gene. The CDR3 is 15 residues long. Trimming took 5 bases from V and 6 from J, leaving 18 bases between them. This entry belongs to a study of blood T cell repertoires in COVID-19. Study overall: Samples representing acute and convalescent COVID-19 were sourced from the United States, Italy and Spain.

Original methodology: Amplified reference gene primers provided the basis for estimating nucleated cell counts. Measured with immunoSEQ multiplex PCR; TCRdb has only the in-frame clones, and not every one. Clone size and the V and J calls come from that table; the DNA yielded D and trimming. The sample lists approximately 88,000 clones, over 75% occurring once. The chain links TRBV5-1 to TRBJ1-5; possible D gene TRBD1, 5 bases. This clonotype was sampled from an older woman with acute or convalescent COVID-19. Sequencing input: peripheral blood. CDR3 nucleotide sequence: TGCGCCAGCAGTTATCAGGGAGGTGATAGTCAGCCCCAGCATTTT. Amino acids: CASSYQGGDSQPQHF.